This record looks at one T cell receptor (beta chain) sequence and its context. Its antigen is as yet unknown. Sequencing used immunoSEQ multiplex PCR; TCRdb keeps in-frame clones, though not all of them. Among roughly 120,000 clones listed, 80% to 90% were seen once. Germline V lookup: CDR1 SEHNR, CDR2 FQNEAQ (reference sequence). CDR3 length: 15 residues. Trimming took 3 bases from V and 5 from J, leaving 14 bases between them. The record originates from a study of T cell responses to AZD1222 COVID-19 vaccine. Study observations and caveats: Recipients of AZD1222 seropositive at baseline numbered only 5 to 7. Unmutated variant regions are reportedly the target of nearly half of TCRs that are spike-specific. Donors were largely white British and mainly female; clonal diversity was possibly underestimated.

Here the sequenced sample was peripheral blood, taken on day 0 of AZD1222 vaccination. V gene TRBV7-9 combines with J gene TRBJ2-1; possibly TRBD1 or TRBD2 for D (5 bases each). The clonotype was recovered from an adult in good health. For the CDR3, the DNA is TGTGCCAGCAGCTTCCTAGGGGCCGGGGACAATGAGCAGTTCTTC. This codes for CASSFLGAGDNEQFF.